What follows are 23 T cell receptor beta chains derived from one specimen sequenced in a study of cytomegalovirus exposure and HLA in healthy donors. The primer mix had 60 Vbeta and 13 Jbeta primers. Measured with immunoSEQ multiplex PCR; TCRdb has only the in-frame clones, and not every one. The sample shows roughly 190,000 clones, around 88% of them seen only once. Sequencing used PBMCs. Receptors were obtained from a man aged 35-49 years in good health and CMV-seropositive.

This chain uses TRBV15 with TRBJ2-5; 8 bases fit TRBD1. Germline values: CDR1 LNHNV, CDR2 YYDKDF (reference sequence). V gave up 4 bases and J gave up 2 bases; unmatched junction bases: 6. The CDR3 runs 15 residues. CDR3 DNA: TGTGCCACCAGCATAAGACAGGGGCTGCAAGAGACCCAGTACTTC. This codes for CATSIRQGLQETQYF. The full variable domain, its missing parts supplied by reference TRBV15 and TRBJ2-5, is DAMVIQNPRYQVTQFGKPVTLSCSQTLNHNVMYWYQQKSSQAPKLLFHYYDKDFNNEADTPDNFQSRRPNTSFCFLDIRSPGLGDTAMYLCATSIRQGLQETQYFGPGTRLLVL.

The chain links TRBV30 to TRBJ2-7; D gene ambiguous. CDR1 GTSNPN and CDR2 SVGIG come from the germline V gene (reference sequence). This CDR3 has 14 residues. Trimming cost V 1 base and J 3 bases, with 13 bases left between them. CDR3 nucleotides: TGTGCCTGGAGTGCCCAGGTTAGTCTCTACGAGCAGTACTTC. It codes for CAWSAQVSLYEQYF.

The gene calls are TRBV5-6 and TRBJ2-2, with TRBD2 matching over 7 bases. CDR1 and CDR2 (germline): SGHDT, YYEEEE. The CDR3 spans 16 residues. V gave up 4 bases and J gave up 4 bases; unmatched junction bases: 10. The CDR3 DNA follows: TGTGCCAGCAGCGCTAAGCGGGACCTTACCACCGGGGAGCTGTTTTTT. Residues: CASSAKRDLTTGELFF.

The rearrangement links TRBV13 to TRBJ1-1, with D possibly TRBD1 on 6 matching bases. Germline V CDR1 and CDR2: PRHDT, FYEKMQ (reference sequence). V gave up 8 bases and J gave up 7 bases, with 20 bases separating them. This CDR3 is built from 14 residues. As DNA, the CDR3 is TGTGCCAGCGGCTCGGGGGGCGGGGGGGGTGAAGCTTTCTTT. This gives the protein CASGSGGGGGEAFF.

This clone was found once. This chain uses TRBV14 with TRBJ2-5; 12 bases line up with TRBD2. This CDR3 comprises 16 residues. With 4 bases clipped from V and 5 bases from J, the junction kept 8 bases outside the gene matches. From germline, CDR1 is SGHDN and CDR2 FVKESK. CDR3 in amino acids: CASSRILAGGRETQYF. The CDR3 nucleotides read TGTGCCAGCAGCCGGATACTAGCGGGAGGTCGGGAGACCCAGTACTTC.

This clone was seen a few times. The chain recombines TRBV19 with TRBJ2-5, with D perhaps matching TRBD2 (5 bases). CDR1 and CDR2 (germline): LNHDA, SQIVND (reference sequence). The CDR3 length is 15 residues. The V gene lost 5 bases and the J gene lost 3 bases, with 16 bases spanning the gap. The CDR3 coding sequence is TGTGCCAGTAGTGGGCCGTGGAGGCGCAAAGAGACCCAGTACTTC. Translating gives CASSGPWRRKETQYF.

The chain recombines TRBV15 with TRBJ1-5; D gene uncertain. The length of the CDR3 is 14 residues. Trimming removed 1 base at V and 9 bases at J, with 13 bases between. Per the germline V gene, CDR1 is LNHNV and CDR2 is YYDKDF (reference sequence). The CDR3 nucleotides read TGTGCCACCAGCAGAGTTCCAGGAGGGAGGCCCCAGCATTTT. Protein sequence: CATSRVPGGRPQHF.

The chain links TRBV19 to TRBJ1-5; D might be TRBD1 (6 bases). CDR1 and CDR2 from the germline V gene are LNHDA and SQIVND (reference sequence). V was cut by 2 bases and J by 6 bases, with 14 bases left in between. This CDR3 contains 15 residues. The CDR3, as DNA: TGTGCCAGTAGTATACGGCAGGGGCGAGGTCAGCCCCAGCATTTT. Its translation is CASSIRQGRGQPQHF.

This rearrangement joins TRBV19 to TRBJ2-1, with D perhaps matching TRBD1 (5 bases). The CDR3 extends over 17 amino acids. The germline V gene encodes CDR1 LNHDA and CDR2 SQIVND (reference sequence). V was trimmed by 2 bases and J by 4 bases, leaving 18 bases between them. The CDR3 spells CASSIKIGRATYNEQFF. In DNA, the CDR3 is TGTGCCAGTAGTATAAAGATCGGCAGGGCTACATACAATGAGCAGTTCTTC. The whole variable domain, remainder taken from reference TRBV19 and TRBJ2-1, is DGGITQSPKYLFRKEGQNVTLSCEQNLNHDAMYWYRQDPGQGLRLIYYSQIVNDFQKGDIAEGYSVSREKKESFPLTVTSAQKNPTAFYLCASSIKIGRATYNEQFFGPGTRLTVL.

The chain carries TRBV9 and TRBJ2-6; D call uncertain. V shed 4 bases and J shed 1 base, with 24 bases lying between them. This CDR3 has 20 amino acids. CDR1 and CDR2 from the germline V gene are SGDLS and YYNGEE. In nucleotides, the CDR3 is TGTGCCAGCAGCAGTGAGGAGAGGATTGGTTCCGGTTCTGGGGCCAACGTCCTGACTTTC. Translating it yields CASSSEERIGSGSGANVLTF.

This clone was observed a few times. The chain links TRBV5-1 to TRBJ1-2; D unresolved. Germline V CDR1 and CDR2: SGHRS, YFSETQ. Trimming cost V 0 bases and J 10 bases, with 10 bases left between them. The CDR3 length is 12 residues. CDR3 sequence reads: CASSLDADVYTF. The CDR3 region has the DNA TGCGCCAGCAGCTTGGATGCGGATGTCTACACCTTC.

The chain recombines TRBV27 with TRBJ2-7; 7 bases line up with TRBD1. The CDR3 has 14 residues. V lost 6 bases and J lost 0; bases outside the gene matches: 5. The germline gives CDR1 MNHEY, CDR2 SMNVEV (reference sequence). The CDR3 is CASRGQFGSYEQYF. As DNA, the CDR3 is TGTGCCAGCAGGGGACAGTTCGGCTCCTACGAGCAGTACTTC.

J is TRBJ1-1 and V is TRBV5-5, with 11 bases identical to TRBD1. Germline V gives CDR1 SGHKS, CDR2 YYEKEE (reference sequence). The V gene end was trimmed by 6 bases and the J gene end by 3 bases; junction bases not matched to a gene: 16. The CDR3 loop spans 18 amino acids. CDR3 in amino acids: CASKRLKDRGPVDTEAFF. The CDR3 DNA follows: TGTGCCAGCAAGCGGCTAAAGGACAGGGGGCCTGTCGACACTGAAGCTTTCTTT.

Here the CDR3 DNA reads TGCGCCAGTAGACAGGGGTACAGCTCCTACGAGCAGTACTTC. It yields the protein CASRQGYSSYEQYF. This chain uses TRBV4-1 with TRBJ2-7; 8 bases fit TRBD1. CDR3 length equals 14 residues. The V gene end was trimmed by 9 bases and the J gene end by 0 bases; junction bases not matched to a gene: 7. Per germline, CDR1 MGHRA and CDR2 YSYEKL.

CDR3 bases: TGCGCCAGCAGCCCGGGGACAGGGGGTTGGGAGCAGTACTTC. Residues: CASSPGTGGWEQYF. The chain uses TRBV5-1 and TRBJ2-7, with TRBD1 matching 11 bases. Trimming at V came to 4 bases and at J to 7 bases, leaving 7 bases not matched to a gene. Per germline, CDR1 SGHRS and CDR2 YFSETQ. CDR3 length: 14 amino acids.

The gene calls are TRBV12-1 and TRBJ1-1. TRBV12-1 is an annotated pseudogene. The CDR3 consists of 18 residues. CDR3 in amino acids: CASSFWIGEWAPRAEAFF. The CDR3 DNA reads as TGTGCCAGCAGCTTTTGGATTGGGGAATGGGCCCCGAGGGCTGAAGCTTTCTTT.

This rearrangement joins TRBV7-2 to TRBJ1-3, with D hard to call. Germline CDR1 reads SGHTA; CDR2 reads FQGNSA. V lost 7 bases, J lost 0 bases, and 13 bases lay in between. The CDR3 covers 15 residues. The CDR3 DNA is TGTGCCAGCAAACAGTCATCGAGCTCTGGAAACACCATATATTTT. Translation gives CASKQSSSSGNTIYF.

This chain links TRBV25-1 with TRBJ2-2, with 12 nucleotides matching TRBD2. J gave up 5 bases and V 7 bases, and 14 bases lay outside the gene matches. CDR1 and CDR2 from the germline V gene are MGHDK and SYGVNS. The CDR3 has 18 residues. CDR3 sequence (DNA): TGTGCCAGCAAGGGTTGGACTAGCGGGACCCGAGGGACCGGGGAGCTGTTTTTT. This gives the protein CASKGWTSGTRGTGELFF.

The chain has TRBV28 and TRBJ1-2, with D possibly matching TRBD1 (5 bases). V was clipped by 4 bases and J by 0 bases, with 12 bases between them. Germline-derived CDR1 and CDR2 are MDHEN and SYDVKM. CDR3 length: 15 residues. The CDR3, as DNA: TGTGCCAGCAGTTGGGGGACTTTAGCTAACTATGGCTACACCTTC. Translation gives CASSWGTLANYGYTF.

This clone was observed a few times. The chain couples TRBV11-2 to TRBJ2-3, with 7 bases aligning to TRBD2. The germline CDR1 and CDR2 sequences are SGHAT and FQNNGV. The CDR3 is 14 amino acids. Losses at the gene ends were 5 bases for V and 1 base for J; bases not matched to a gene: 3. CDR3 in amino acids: CASSQGLRTDTQYF. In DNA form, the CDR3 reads TGTGCCAGCAGCCAGGGACTACGCACAGATACGCAGTATTTT. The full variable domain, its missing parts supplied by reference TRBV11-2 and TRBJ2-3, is EAGVAQSPRYKIIEKRQSVAFWCNPISGHATLYWYQQILGQGPKLLIQFQNNGVVDDSQLPKDRFSAERLKGVDSTLKIQPAKLEDSAVYLCASSQGLRTDTQYFGPGTRLTVL.

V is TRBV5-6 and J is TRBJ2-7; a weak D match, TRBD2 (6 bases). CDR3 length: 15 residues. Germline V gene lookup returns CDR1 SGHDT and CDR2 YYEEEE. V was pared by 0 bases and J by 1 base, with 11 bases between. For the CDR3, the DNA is TGTGCCAGCAGCTTGGCCGTCGGGGGTTCCTACGAGCAGTACTTC. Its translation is CASSLAVGGSYEQYF.

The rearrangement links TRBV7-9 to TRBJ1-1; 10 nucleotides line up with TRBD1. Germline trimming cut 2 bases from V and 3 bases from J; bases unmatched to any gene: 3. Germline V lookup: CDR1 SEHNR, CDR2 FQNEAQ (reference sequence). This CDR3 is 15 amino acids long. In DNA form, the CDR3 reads TGTGCCAGCAGCTTAATAGGGACAGGGGACACTGAAGCTTTCTTT. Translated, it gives CASSLIGTGDTEAFF.

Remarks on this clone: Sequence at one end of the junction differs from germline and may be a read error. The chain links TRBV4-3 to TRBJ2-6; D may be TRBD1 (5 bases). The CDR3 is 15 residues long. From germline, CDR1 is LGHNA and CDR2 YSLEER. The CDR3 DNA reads TGCGCCAGCAGCGCCCGGCACTCTGGGGCCAACGGCCTGACTTTC. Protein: CASSARHSGANGLTF.